The rows below give T cell receptor beta chains drawn from one sample of a study of tumor-infiltrating lymphocytes in localized non-small cell lung cancer. The assay was immunoSEQ multiplex PCR, and TCRdb's table has in-frame clones only and misses some. The sample has some 30,000 clones; 80% to 90% are singletons. The sample was lung tumor tissue. Receptors were obtained from a human donor with non-small cell lung cancer. Both conserved end residues are part of each CDR3. The D gene is left open where the match is weak. Clone size is given for some rows only: seen once, a few or many times, or a class if the clone is expanded.

>TRBV9|.|TRBJ1-1|.
CASSTSPFRDTEAFF
TGTGCCAGCAGTACGAGCCCTTTCAGGGACACTGAAGCTTTCTTT
>TRBV4-2|.|TRBJ2-7|TRBD2
CASSQGTSGGYEQYF
TGTGCCAGCAGCCAAGGAACTAGCGGGGGTTACGAGCAGTACTTC
>TRBV7-6|.|TRBJ2-7|.
CASSPLPSYEQYF
TGTGCCAGCAGCCCTTTACCCTCCTACGAGCAGTACTTC
>TRBV2|.|TRBJ1-2|TRBD1
CASNTGGYYGYTF
TGTGCCAGCAACACAGGGGGGTACTATGGCTACACCTTC
>TRBV30|few|TRBJ1-1|TRBD1
CAWARDRVQAFF
TGTGCCTGGGCGCGGGACAGGGTTCAAGCTTTCTTT
>TRBV9|.|TRBJ2-7|TRBD1
CASSAGTAYEQYF
TGTGCCAGCAGCGCCGGGACAGCCTACGAGCAGTACTTC
>TRBV7-2|.|TRBJ2-3|.
CASSFAGKVSQYF
TGTGCCAGCAGCTTTGCAGGGAAAGTCTCGCAGTATTTT
>TRBV29-1|.|TRBJ2-5|TRBD1
CSVTTGGGETQYF
TGCAGCGTTACGACAGGGGGCGGCGAGACCCAGTACTTC
>TRBV7-2|.|TRBJ2-1|TRBD1
CASSLNGQGLYNEQFF
TGTGCCAGCAGCTTAAATGGACAGGGGCTTTACAATGAGCAGTTCTTC
>TRBV6-6|medium-sized|TRBJ1-2|.
CASSYGYGYTF
TGTGCCAGCAGTTACGGCTATGGCTACACCTTC
>TRBV4-2|once|TRBJ1-1|TRBD1
CASSQGDSMNTEAFF
TGTGCCAGCAGCCAGGGGGACAGCATGAACACTGAAGCTTTCTTT
>TRBV7-6|.|TRBJ2-7|.
CASSLGPRTISYEQYF
TGTGCCAGCAGCTTAGGACCGCGTACCATCTCTTACGAGCAGTACTTC
>TRBV6-5|.|TRBJ1-2|.
CASSYGGGNYGYTF
TGTGCCAGCAGTTACGGCGGGGGTAACTATGGCTACACCTTC
>TRBV9|.|TRBJ1-4|.
CASSPRQATNEKLFF
TGTGCCAGCAGCCCGCGACAGGCTACAAATGAAAAACTGTTTTTT
>TRBV20-1|.|TRBJ1-2|TRBD1
CSASEGASTF
TGCAGTGCTAGTGAGGGGGCAAGCACCTTC
>TRBV7-6|.|TRBJ2-7|.
CASSLAATDSGSYEQYF
TGTGCCAGCAGCTTAGCTGCCACAGACTCAGGTTCCTACGAGCAGTACTTC
>TRBV7-9|.|TRBJ2-1|.
CASSLAGTHFDEQFF
TGTGCCAGCAGCTTAGCCGGGACCCATTTCGATGAGCAGTTCTTC
>TRBV12-5|.|TRBJ1-1|TRBD1
CASGLRTGGNTEAFF
TGTGCTAGTGGTTTGCGGACAGGGGGCAACACTGAAGCTTTCTTT
>TRBV2|.|TRBJ2-1|TRBD2
CAGSGGDYNEQFF
TGTGCCGGTAGCGGGGGGGACTACAATGAGCAGTTCTTC
>TRBV27|.|TRBJ1-2|.
CASSFEGGYGYTF
TGTGCCAGCAGTTTTGAGGGGGGCTATGGCTACACCTTC
>TRBV28|once|TRBJ1-5|.
CASSHRLREHQHF
TGTGCCAGCAGTCATCGTCTTAGGGAGCACCAGCATTTT
>TRBV5-1|.|TRBJ2-5|TRBD1
CASSLGDRVSETQYF
TGCGCCAGCAGCTTAGGCGACAGGGTTTCAGAGACCCAGTACTTC
>TRBV29-1|.|TRBJ2-7|.
CSVEDGKTYEQYF
TGCAGCGTTGAAGATGGCAAGACCTACGAGCAGTACTTC
>TRBV6-5|.|TRBJ1-1|.
CASSYIWTLNTEAFF
TGTGCCAGCAGTTACATCTGGACCTTGAACACTGAAGCTTTCTTT
>TRBV2|few|TRBJ2-4|.
CASSTSPRGNIQYF
TGTGCCAGCAGTACAAGCCCTCGGGGAAACATTCAGTACTTC
>TRBV30|.|TRBJ1-3|.
CAWNIGRRGNTIYF
TGTGCCTGGAATATTGGCCGGAGGGGAAACACCATATATTTT
>TRBV6-5|.|TRBJ2-3|.
CASSYNSGGDTQYF
TGTGCCAGCAGTTACAATAGCGGAGGAGATACGCAGTATTTT
>TRBV7-9|.|TRBJ1-1|.
CASSLGTVGEAFF
TGTGCCAGCAGCTTAGGAACAGTGGGAGAAGCTTTCTTT
>TRBV9|few|TRBJ1-2|.
CASSVGETFNYGYTF
TGTGCCAGCAGCGTAGGAGAGACTTTCAACTATGGCTACACCTTC
>TRBV7-2|.|TRBJ2-3|.
CASSLLLTDTQYF
TGTGCCAGCAGCTTACTTCTCACAGATACGCAGTATTTT
>TRBV29-1|.|TRBJ2-3|TRBD2
CSVDGTSGLTDTQYF
TGCAGCGTTGACGGGACTAGCGGACTCACAGATACGCAGTATTTT
>TRBV11-3|once|TRBJ2-1|TRBD2
CASSLGLAGGSDEQFF
TGTGCCAGCAGCTTAGGACTAGCGGGGGGGTCGGATGAGCAGTTCTTC
>TRBV5-4|.|TRBJ1-3|.
CASSLEGGLLENTIYF
TGTGCCAGCAGCTTGGAAGGGGGGTTGCTGGAAAACACCATATATTTT
>TRBV4-2|once|TRBJ1-3|.
CASSQDGSGQGNTIYF
TGTGCCAGCAGCCAAGATGGGAGCGGGCAAGGAAACACCATATATTTT
>TRBV5-1|.|TRBJ1-1|.
CASSSGGATGTEAFF
TGCGCCAGCAGTTCCGGGGGGGCGACTGGCACTGAAGCTTTCTTT
>TRBV5-4|once|TRBJ2-5|.
CASSLMSAQETQYF
TGTGCCAGCAGCTTGATGTCAGCCCAAGAGACCCAGTACTTC
>TRBV2|.|TRBJ2-7|.
CASSGGTVQRWYF
TGTGCCAGCAGTGGGGGTACAGTCCAGCGATGGTACTTC
>TRBV5-6|.|TRBJ2-7|.
CASSISYSYEQYF
TGTGCCAGCAGCATATCCTATTCCTACGAGCAGTACTTC
>TRBV18|few|TRBJ1-3|.
CASSPPGGASGNTIYF
TGTGCCAGCTCACCACCGGGGGGGGCCTCTGGAAACACCATATATTTT
>TRBV20-1|.|TRBJ2-5|.
CSADFGETQYF
TGCAGTGCGGATTTCGGAGAGACCCAGTACTTC
>TRBV5-1|once|TRBJ2-7|TRBD2
CASSLWGTNPNYEQYF
TGCGCCAGCAGCTTGTGGGGGACTAACCCAAACTACGAGCAGTACTTC
>TRBV9|.|TRBJ1-2|TRBD1
CASSAGQGDYGYTF
TGTGCCAGCAGCGCGGGACAGGGGGACTATGGCTACACCTTC
>TRBV7-2|.|TRBJ1-6|TRBD1
CASSLLRQGAGSPLHF
TGTGCCAGCAGCTTACTCCGGCAGGGGGCTGGTTCACCCCTCCACTTT
>TRBV18|.|TRBJ2-7|.
CASSPPSPNYEQYF
TGTGCCAGCTCACCACCATCACCGAACTACGAGCAGTACTTC
>TRBV25-1|.|TRBJ1-1|.
CASSEPGIGNTEAFF
TGTGCCAGCAGTGAACCCGGGATAGGGAACACTGAAGCTTTCTTT
>TRBV16|.|TRBJ1-5|.
CASSHGRGNNQPQHF
TGTGCCAGCAGCCACGGCAGGGGCAACAATCAGCCCCAGCATTTT
>TRBV7-2|.|TRBJ1-1|.
CASSPTRDTATEAFF
TGTGCCAGCAGCCCAACGCGGGACACGGCGACTGAAGCTTTCTTT
>TRBV18|.|TRBJ1-5|TRBD1
CASSPGGQGSQPQHF
TGTGCCAGCTCACCAGGTGGACAGGGCAGTCAGCCCCAGCATTTT
>TRBV18|once|TRBJ2-2|.
CASSPARAGENTGELFF
TGTGCCAGCTCACCAGCCCGAGCGGGTGAGAACACCGGGGAGCTGTTTTTT
>TRBV18|.|TRBJ1-1|TRBD1
CASSAEILQGANTEAFF
TGTGCCAGCTCAGCTGAGATATTACAGGGGGCTAACACTGAAGCTTTCTTT
>TRBV15|medium-sized|TRBJ2-3|.
CATSHGATDTQYF
TGTGCCACCAGCCACGGCGCCACAGATACGCAGTATTTT
>TRBV15|.|TRBJ2-1|.
CATSRDTDPTGTVSVNEQFF
TGTGCCACCAGCAGAGATACCGATCCGACAGGAACGGTTTCTGTGAATGAGCAGTTCTTC
>TRBV9|.|TRBJ1-1|.
CASTRRPEAFF
TGTGCCAGCACCCGTCGTCCTGAAGCTTTCTTT
>TRBV10-3|.|TRBJ1-4|TRBD1
CAISESPRGPTNEKLFF
TGTGCCATCAGTGAGTCCCCCAGGGGGCCAACTAATGAAAAACTGTTTTTT
>TRBV7-9|.|TRBJ1-1|.
CASSSLRGRDTEAFF
TGTGCCAGCAGCTCGCTCCGTGGGCGAGACACTGAAGCTTTCTTT
>TRBV5-1|once|TRBJ2-5|TRBD2
CASSLGTSGGPWVETQYF
TGCGCCAGCAGCTTGGGGACTAGCGGGGGGCCGTGGGTGGAGACCCAGTACTTC
>TRBV19|.|TRBJ2-7|TRBD1
CASSIGTGGYEQYF
TGTGCCAGTAGTATAGGGACAGGGGGCTACGAGCAGTACTTC
>TRBV7-9|.|TRBJ1-2|.
CASTLGSGEGNYGYTF
TGTGCCAGCACCCTAGGTTCCGGGGAGGGTAACTATGGCTACACCTTC
>TRBV25-1|.|TRBJ1-2|.
CASSAGGYGYTF
TGTGCCAGCAGTGCTGGGGGCTATGGCTACACCTTC
>TRBV5-6|.|TRBJ1-1|.
CASSRDGTAFF
TGTGCCAGCAGCAGGGACGGCACGGCTTTCTTT